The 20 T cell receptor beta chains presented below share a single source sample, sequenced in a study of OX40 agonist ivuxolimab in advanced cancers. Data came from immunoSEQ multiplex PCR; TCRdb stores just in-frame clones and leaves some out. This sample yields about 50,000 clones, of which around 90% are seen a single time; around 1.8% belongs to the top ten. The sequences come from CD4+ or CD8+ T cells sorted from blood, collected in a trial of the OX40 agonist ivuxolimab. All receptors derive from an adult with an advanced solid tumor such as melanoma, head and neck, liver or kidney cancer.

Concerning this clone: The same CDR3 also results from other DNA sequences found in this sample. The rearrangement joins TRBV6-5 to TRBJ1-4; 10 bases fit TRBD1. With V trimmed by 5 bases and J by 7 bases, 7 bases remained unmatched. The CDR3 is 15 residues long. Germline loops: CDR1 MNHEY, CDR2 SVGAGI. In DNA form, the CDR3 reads TGTGCCAGCAGTGCCAGACAGGGGGCGCGTGAAAAACTGTTTTTT. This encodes CASSARQGAREKLFF.

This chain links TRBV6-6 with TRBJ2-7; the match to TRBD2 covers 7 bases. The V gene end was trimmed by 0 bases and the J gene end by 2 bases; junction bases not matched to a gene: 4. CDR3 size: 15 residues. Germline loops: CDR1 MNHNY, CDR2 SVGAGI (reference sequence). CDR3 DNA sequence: TGTGCCAGCAGTTACTCTCGGGGGGAGGCCTACGAGCAGTACTTC. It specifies CASSYSRGEAYEQYF.

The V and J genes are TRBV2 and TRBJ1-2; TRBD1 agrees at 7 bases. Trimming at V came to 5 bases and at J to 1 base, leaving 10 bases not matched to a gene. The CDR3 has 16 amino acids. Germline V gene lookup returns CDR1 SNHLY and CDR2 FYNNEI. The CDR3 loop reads CASSSGQRGGNYGYTF. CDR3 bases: TGTGCCAGCAGTTCGGGACAGCGGGGAGGTAACTATGGCTACACCTTC.

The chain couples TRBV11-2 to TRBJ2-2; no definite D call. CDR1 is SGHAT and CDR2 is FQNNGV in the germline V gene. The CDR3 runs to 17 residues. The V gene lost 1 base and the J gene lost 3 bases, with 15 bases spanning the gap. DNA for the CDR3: TGTGCCAGCAGCTTAGCCGCAGGTGCCTCTTACACCGGGGAGCTGTTTTTT. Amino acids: CASSLAAGASYTGELFF.

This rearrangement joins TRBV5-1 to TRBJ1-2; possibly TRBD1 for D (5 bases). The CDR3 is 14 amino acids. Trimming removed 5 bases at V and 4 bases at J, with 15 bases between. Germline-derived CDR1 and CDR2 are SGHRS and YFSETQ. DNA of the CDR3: TGCGCCAGCAGTTCTAAAGACAGACTCTATGGCTACACCTTC. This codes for CASSSKDRLYGYTF.

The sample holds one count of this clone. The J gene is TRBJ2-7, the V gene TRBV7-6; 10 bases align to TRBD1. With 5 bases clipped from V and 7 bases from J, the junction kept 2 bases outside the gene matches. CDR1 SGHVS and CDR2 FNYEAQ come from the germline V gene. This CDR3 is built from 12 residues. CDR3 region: CASSGDRGEQYF. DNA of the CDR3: TGTGCCAGCAGCGGGGACAGGGGTGAGCAGTACTTC.

The CDR3 sequence is CASSIETSGKQFF. The CDR3 bases are TGTGCCAGTAGTATCGAGACTAGCGGGAAGCAGTTCTTC. The chain uses TRBV19 and TRBJ2-1; 11 bases fit TRBD2. CDR1 and CDR2 from the germline V gene are LNHDA and SQIVND (reference sequence). The trim removed 3 bases at V and 11 bases at J, leaving 3 bases unmatched. CDR3 length: 13 amino acids.

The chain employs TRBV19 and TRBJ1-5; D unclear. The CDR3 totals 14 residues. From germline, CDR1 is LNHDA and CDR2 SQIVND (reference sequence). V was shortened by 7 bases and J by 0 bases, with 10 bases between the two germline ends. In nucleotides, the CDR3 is TGTGCCAGTATGGTACGGGTTAGCAATCAGCCCCAGCATTTT. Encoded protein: CASMVRVSNQPQHF.

CDR3 sequence: CASSYSQNTEAFF. CDR3 nucleotides: TGTGCCAGCAGTTACTCGCAGAACACTGAAGCTTTCTTT. This sequence joins TRBV6-6 and TRBJ1-1; D is unclear. Germline assignment: CDR1 MNHNY and CDR2 SVGAGI (reference sequence). The germline V and J ends were trimmed by 0 bases and 1 base, with 3 bases remaining between them. The CDR3 extends over 13 amino acids.

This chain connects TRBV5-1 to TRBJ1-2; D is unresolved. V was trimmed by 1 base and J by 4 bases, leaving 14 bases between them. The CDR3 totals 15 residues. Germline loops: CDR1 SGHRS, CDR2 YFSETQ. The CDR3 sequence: CASSLSPGTPYGYTF. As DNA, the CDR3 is TGCGCCAGCAGCTTGAGCCCCGGCACTCCCTATGGCTACACCTTC.

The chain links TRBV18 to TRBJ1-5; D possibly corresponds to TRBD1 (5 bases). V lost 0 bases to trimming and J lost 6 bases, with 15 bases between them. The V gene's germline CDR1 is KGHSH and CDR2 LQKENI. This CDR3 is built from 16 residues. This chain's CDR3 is CASSPPDVARGQPQHF. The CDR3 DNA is TGTGCCAGCTCACCACCGGATGTTGCGAGGGGTCAGCCCCAGCATTTT.

The CDR3 DNA reads as TGTGCCAGTAGTGAACAGCGAGACCTCTGGAATGAGCAGTTCTTC. As protein: CASSEQRDLWNEQFF. The genes are TRBV19 and TRBJ2-1; no definite D call. Trimming cost V 5 bases and J 7 bases, with 18 bases left between them. CDR3 size: 15 residues. Germline values: CDR1 LNHDA, CDR2 SQIVND (reference sequence).

CDR3 region: CASSRDSQETQYF. The CDR3 DNA sequence: TGTGCCAGCAGCCGGGACAGCCAAGAGACCCAGTACTTC. The rearrangement uses TRBV7-3 and TRBJ2-5; 7 bases are shared with TRBD1. CDR1 and CDR2 (germline): SGHTA, FQGTGA. This CDR3 is 13 amino acids long. V shed 5 bases and J 1 base; nucleotides not matched to a gene: 1.

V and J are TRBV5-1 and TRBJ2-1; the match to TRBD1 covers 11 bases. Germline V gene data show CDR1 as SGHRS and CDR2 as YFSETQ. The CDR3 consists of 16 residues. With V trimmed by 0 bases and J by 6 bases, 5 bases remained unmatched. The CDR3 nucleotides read TGCGCCAGCAGCTTGGCCCCGGGACAGGGGGGCAATGAGCAGTTCTTC. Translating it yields CASSLAPGQGGNEQFF.

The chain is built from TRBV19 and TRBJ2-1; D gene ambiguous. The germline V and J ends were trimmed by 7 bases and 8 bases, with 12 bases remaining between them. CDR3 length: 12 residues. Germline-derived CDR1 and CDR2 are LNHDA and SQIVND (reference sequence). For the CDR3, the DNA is TGTGCCAGTAACCTCATAGGGTATGAGCAGTTCTTC. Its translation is CASNLIGYEQFF.

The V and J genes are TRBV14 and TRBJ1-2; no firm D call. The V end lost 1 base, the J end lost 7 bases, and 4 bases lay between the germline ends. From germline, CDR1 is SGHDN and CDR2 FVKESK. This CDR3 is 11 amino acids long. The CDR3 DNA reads TGTGCCAGCAGCCAAGTAGGTGGCTACACCTTC. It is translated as CASSQVGGYTF.

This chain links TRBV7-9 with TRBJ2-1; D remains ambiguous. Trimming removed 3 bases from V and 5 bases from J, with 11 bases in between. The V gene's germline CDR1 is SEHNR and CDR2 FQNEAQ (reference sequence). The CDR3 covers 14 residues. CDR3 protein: CASSLEGIHNEQFF. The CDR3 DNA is TGTGCCAGCAGCTTGGAAGGGATCCACAATGAGCAGTTCTTC. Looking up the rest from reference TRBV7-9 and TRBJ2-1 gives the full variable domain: DTGVSQNPRHKITKRGQNVTFRCDPISEHNRLYWYRQTLGQGPEFLTYFQNEAQLEKSRLLSDRFSAERPKGSFSTLEIQRTEQGDSAMYLCASSLEGIHNEQFFGPGTRLTVL.

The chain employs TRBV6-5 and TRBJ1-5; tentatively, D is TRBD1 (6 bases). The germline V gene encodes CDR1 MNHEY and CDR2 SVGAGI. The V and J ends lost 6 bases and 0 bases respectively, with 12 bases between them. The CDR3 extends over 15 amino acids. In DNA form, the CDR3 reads TGTGCCAGCAGCTCTCAGGGGAGTAGCAATCAGCCCCAGCATTTT. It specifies CASSSQGSSNQPQHF.

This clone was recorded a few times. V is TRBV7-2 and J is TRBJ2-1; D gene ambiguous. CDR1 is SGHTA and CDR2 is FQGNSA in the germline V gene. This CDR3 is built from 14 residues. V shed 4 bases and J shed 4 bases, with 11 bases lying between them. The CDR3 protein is CASSSGRSYNEQFF. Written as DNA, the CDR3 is TGTGCCAGCAGCTCTGGACGGTCTTACAATGAGCAGTTCTTC.

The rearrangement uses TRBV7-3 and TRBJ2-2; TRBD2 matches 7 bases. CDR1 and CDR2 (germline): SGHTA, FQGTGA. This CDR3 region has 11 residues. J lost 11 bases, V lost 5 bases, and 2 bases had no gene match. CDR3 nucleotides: TGTGCCAGCAGCCGCGGGGGAGAGCTGTTTTTT. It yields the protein CASSRGGELFF. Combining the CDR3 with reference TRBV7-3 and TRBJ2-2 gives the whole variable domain GAGVSQTPSNKVTEKGKYVELRCDPISGHTALYWYRQSLGQGPEFLIYFQGTGAADDSGLPNDRFFAVRPEGSVSTLKIQRTERGDSAVYLCASSRGGELFFGEGSRLTVL.